One T cell receptor (beta chain) is described in this entry. Its antigen is undetermined. From germline, CDR1 is SGHTA and CDR2 FQGNSA. The CDR3 has 13 amino acids. V was clipped by 2 bases and J by 6 bases, with 8 bases between them. These data are taken from a study of naive and memory T cell subsets. Broader study findings: TCR transcript changes with activation or differentiation may affect this RNA method. TCRs were reportedly recovered from both biopsy types, mostly tuberculin test sites.

Treatment defined: skin biopsy from PPD injection site in Mantoux-positive individual. An oligonucleotide containing a UMI was ligated to the 3' end of TCR cDNA. Four PCR rounds used nested alpha and beta constant region primers plus the SP2 primer. One entry per CDR3 protein results from TCRdb running MiXCR on the UMI-ligation and nested PCR reads. The profile shows around 35,000 distinct CDR3 sequences, about 11% of them singletons. This TCR came from an adult in good health. The source material was skin, sampled from a tuberculin skin test site. The chain employs TRBV7-2 and TRBJ2-1; D gene uncertain. The CDR3 nucleotides read TGTGCCAGCAGCTTAAGTACTGGCAATGAGCAGTTCTTC. It yields the protein CASSLSTGNEQFF. Full variable domain (outside the CDR3, taken from reference TRBV7-2 and TRBJ2-1): GAGVSQSPSNKVTEKGKDVELRCDPISGHTALYWYRQSLGQGLEFLIYFQGNSAPDKSGLPSDRFSAERTGGSVSTLTIQRTQQEDSAVYLCASSLSTGNEQFFGPGTRLTVL.